The 11 T cell receptor beta chains in this list originate from one sample, sequenced in a study of blood T cell repertoires in COVID-19. Using immunoSEQ multiplex PCR, the repertoire was profiled, and TCRdb retains in-frame clones only, with some absent. The sample includes around 70,000 clones, 60% to 85% of them seen just once. What was sequenced was peripheral blood. Every receptor here comes from a human donor in a cohort sampled during active COVID-19.

The rearrangement links TRBV28 to TRBJ1-1, with D perhaps TRBD1 (5 bases). This CDR3 has 16 amino acids. The germline V gene has CDR1 MDHEN and CDR2 SYDVKM. Trimming took 2 bases from V and 3 from J, leaving 16 bases between them. This chain's CDR3 is CASSLNARAVDTEAFF. The CDR3 DNA reads as TGTGCCAGCAGTTTAAACGCCAGGGCAGTGGACACTGAAGCTTTCTTT.

V usage is TRBV29-1 and J usage is TRBJ2-7; 8 bases match TRBD1. Germline lookup yields CDR1 SQVTM and CDR2 ANQGSEA. After removal of 3 bases from V and 5 bases from J, the junction contained 9 bases not matched to a gene. The CDR3 spans 14 residues. The CDR3 is CSVEIQGARNEQYF. CDR3 nucleotide sequence: TGCAGCGTTGAGATTCAGGGGGCGCGGAACGAGCAGTACTTC.

This chain uses TRBV29-1 with TRBJ2-1; no clear D gene. V was cut by 2 bases and J by 3 bases, with 11 bases left in between. The CDR3 extends over 14 amino acids. CDR1 is SQVTM, CDR2 ANQGSEA, per germline. Here the CDR3 reads CSVESRYLYNEQFF. In DNA, the CDR3 is TGCAGCGTTGAATCGCGGTACCTCTACAATGAGCAGTTCTTC.

The CDR3 region is CASSPDQVYSYEQYF. As DNA, the CDR3 is TGTGCCAGCAGCCCCGATCAGGTTTACTCCTACGAGCAGTACTTC. J is TRBJ2-7 and V is TRBV7-2, with D uncertain. Trimming cost V 5 bases and J 0 bases, with 14 bases left between them. CDR1 is SGHTA, CDR2 FQGNSA, per germline. CDR3 length: 15 residues. The full variable domain, with the rest looked up from reference TRBV7-2 and TRBJ2-7, is GAGVSQSPSNKVTEKGKDVELRCDPISGHTALYWYRQSLGQGLEFLIYFQGNSAPDKSGLPSDRFSAERTGGSVSTLTIQRTQQEDSAVYLCASSPDQVYSYEQYFGPGTRLTVT.

The chain joins TRBV19 to TRBJ1-5, with no clear D. V shed 1 base and J shed 3 bases, with 16 bases lying between them. The CDR3 contains 17 residues. The germline V gene has CDR1 LNHDA and CDR2 SQIVND (reference sequence). CDR3 region: CASSIGGGDRDNQPQHF. In DNA form, the CDR3 reads TGTGCCAGTAGTATAGGGGGAGGCGACCGGGACAATCAGCCCCAGCATTTT.

The CDR3 sequence: CASSQYMTAETQYF. CDR3 DNA: TGTGCCAGCAGCCAATATATGACTGCGGAGACCCAGTACTTC. The chain is built from TRBV3-1 (or the pseudogene TRBV3-2) and TRBJ2-5; D ambiguous. The length of the CDR3 is 14 residues. Germline V gene sequence: CDR1 LGHDT, CDR2 YNNKEL (reference sequence). Trimming pared 2 bases from V and 5 bases from J, leaving 12 bases between.

This clone was seen just once. The chain carries TRBV30 and TRBJ1-6; 7 bases are a match to TRBD1. The CDR3 runs 16 residues. Germline CDR1 reads GTSNPN; CDR2 reads SVGIG (reference sequence). The V and J ends lost 3 bases and 5 bases, in that order; junction bases with no gene match: 10. The CDR3: CAWSPTDRENNSPLHF. DNA for the CDR3: TGTGCCTGGAGCCCAACCGACAGGGAGAATAATTCACCCCTCCACTTT.

The chain couples TRBV18 to TRBJ2-2; 8 bases match TRBD2. This CDR3 has 16 residues. Germline CDR1 KGHSH, CDR2 LQKENI. V gave up 3 bases and J gave up 4 bases; unmatched junction bases: 7. The CDR3 sequence is CASSPAAGASTGELFF. The CDR3 nucleotides read TGTGCCAGCTCACCCGCAGCGGGGGCGAGCACCGGGGAGCTGTTTTTT.

The CDR3 DNA reads TGTGCCAGCAGTCAAAATGGAAACAGGGACGAGCAGTACTTC. It translates to CASSQNGNRDEQYF. The chain joins TRBV6-5 to TRBJ2-7; a possible D gene is TRBD1 (6 bases). The germline V gene has CDR1 MNHEY and CDR2 SVGAGI. V lost 5 bases and J lost 5, with 16 bases in between. The CDR3 sequence is 14 residues long.

This clone was recorded a few times. The rearrangement links TRBV12-3 or TRBV12-4 to TRBJ2-5; 8 nucleotides match TRBD1. V lost 5 bases, J lost 4 bases, and 3 bases stayed unmatched. This CDR3 region has 13 residues. CDR3: CASSPGQGETQYF. The CDR3 DNA is TGTGCCAGCAGTCCCGGACAGGGAGAGACCCAGTACTTC.

The chain is built from TRBV2 and TRBJ2-2; maybe TRBD1 (6 bases). The V end lost 9 bases, the J end lost 3 bases, and 14 bases lay between the germline ends. CDR3 size: 14 residues. Germline V gene data show CDR1 as SNHLY and CDR2 as FYNNEI. CDR3: CARRTGWDTGELFF. The CDR3 DNA sequence: TGTGCCAGAAGAACAGGGTGGGACACCGGGGAGCTGTTTTTT.